There are a few counts of the clone carrying this TCR beta chain. This CDR3 comprises 13 residues. The V end was cut by 5 bases, the J end by 5 bases, with 13 bases between. Germline assignment: CDR1 SGHKS and CDR2 YYEKEE (reference sequence). Original processing methods: Nucleated cell counts were estimated from reference gene primer amplification. TCRdb's table, derived via immunoSEQ multiplex PCR, lists solely in-frame clones and lacks some. D and trimming were read from the DNA, whereas the V and J calls and clone size are those reported in that table. The repertoire holds 200,000 to 250,000 clones, with roughly 84% as singletons. This specimen comes from a study of blood T cell repertoires in COVID-19. Study as a whole: Italy, Spain and the United States were the sources of the convalescent and acute COVID-19 samples.

This chain connects TRBV5-5 to TRBJ1-2, with D unclear. This TCR derives from a man aged 40-49 years with acute or convalescent COVID-19. Sequencing used peripheral blood. CDR3 sequence: CASRPSPGYGYTF. As DNA, the CDR3 is TGTGCCAGCAGGCCATCTCCGGGTTATGGCTACACCTTC.